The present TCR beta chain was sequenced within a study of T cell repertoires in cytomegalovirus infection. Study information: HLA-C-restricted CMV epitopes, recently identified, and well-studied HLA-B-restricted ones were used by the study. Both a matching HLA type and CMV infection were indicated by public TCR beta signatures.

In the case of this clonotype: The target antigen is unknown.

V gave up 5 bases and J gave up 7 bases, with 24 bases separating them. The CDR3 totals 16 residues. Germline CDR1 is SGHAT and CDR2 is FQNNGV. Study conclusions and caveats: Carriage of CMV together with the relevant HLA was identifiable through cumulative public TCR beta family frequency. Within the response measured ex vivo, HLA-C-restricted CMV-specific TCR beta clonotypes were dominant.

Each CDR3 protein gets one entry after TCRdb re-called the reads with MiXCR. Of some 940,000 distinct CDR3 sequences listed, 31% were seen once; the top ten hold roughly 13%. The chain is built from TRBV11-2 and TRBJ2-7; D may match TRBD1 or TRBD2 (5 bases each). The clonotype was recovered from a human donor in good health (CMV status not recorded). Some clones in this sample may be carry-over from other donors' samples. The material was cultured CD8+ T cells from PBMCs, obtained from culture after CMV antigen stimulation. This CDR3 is CASSPLGTYRGGEQYF. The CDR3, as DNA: TGTGCCAGCAGCCCCTTAGGGACCTACCGGGGCGGAGAGCAGTACTTC.